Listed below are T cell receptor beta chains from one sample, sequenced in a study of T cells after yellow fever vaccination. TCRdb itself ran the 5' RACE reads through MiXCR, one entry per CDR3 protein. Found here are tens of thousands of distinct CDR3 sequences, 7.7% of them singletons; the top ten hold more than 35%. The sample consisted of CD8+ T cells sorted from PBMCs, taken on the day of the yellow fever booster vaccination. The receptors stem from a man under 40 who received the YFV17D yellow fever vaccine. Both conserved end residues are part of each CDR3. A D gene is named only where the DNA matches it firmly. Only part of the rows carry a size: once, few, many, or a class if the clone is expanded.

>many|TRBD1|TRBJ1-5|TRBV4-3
CASSQETGQTNQPQHF
TGCGCCAGCAGCCAAGAGACGGGACAGACCAATCAGCCCCAGCATTTT
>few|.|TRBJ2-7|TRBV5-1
CASSLAGGRTYEQYF
TGCGCCAGCAGCTTGGCGGGGGGCAGGACCTACGAGCAGTACTTC
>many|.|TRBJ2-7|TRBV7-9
CASSLGLGSEQYF
TGTGCCAGCAGCTTAGGATTGGGAAGCGAGCAGTACTTC
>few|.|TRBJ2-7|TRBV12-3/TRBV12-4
CASSFQGLTTYEQYF
TGTGCCAGCAGTTTTCAGGGACTGACGACCTACGAGCAGTACTTC
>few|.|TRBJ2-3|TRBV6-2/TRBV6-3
CASSRTGGLSTDTQYF
TGTGCCAGCAGTCGGACCGGTGGACTTAGCACAGATACGCAGTATTTT
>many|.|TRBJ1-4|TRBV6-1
CASSSSGQPNEKLFF
TGTGCCAGCAGTAGCTCCGGGCAGCCTAATGAAAAACTGTTTTTT
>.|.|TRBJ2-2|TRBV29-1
CSVTGTTNTGELFF
TGCAGCGTGACCGGGACAACCAACACCGGGGAGCTGTTTTTT
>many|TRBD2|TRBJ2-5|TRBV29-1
CSVRAGGPGETQYF
TGCAGCGTTCGTGCGGGAGGGCCGGGGGAGACCCAGTACTTC
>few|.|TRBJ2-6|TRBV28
CASSFGQISGANVLTF
TGTGCCAGCAGTTTTGGTCAGATCTCTGGGGCCAACGTCCTGACTTTC
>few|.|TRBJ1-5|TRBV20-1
CSARDGYGNQPQHF
TGCAGTGCTAGAGATGGGTATGGCAATCAGCCCCAGCATTTT
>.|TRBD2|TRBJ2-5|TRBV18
CACSRTSGSLETQYF
TGTGCCTGCTCGAGAACTAGCGGGAGTTTAGAGACCCAGTACTTC
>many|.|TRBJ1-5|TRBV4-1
CASSQWTGGDQPQHF
TGCGCCAGCAGCCAATGGACGGGGGGCGATCAGCCCCAGCATTTT
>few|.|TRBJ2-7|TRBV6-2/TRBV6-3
CASSYPRLVEGEQYF
TGTGCCAGCAGTTACCCGCGACTAGTCGAGGGCGAGCAGTACTTC
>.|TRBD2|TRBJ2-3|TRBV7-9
CASSLEKREWEDTQYF
TGTGCCAGCAGCTTAGAGAAGCGGGAGTGGGAAGATACGCAGTATTTT
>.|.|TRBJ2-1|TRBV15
CATSRVQGSISYNEQFF
TGTGCCACCAGCAGAGTCCAGGGTTCGATCTCCTACAATGAGCAGTTCTTC
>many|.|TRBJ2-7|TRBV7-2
CASSLAGGAEVYEQYF
TGTGCCAGCAGCTTAGCTGGTGGGGCTGAGGTCTACGAGCAGTACTTC
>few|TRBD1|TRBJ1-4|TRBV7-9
CAILGIRTGEEKLFF
TGTGCCATCCTCGGGATTCGGACAGGGGAGGAAAAACTGTTTTTT
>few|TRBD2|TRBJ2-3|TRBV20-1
CSAIGTSGSSTDTQYF
TGCAGTGCCATCGGGACTAGCGGGTCCTCGACAGATACGCAGTATTTT
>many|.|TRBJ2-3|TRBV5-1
CASSPDGSTDTQYF
TGCGCCAGCAGCCCGGACGGAAGCACAGATACGCAGTATTTT
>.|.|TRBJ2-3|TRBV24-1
CATSDPFEDTQYF
TGTGCCACCAGTGACCCCTTTGAGGATACGCAGTATTTT
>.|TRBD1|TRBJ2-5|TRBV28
CASSPPGTGYGETQYF
TGTGCCAGCAGTCCCCCCGGGACAGGTTACGGAGAGACCCAGTACTTC
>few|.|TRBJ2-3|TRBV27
CASSLIGGGGTSTDTQYF
TGTGCCAGCAGTTTAATAGGGGGAGGCGGGACCAGCACAGATACGCAGTATTTT
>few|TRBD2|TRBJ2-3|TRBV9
CASSVVASGTSTDTQYF
TGTGCCAGCAGCGTAGTGGCTAGCGGGACTAGCACAGATACGCAGTATTTT
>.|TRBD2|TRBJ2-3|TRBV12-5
CASGLAGAHTDTQYF
TGTGCTAGTGGTTTAGCGGGAGCCCACACAGATACGCAGTATTTT
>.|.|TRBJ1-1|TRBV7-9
CASSLSRELPEAFF
TGTGCCAGCAGCTTATCGAGGGAGTTACCTGAAGCTTTCTTT
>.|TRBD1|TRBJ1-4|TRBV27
CASRGQGEKLFF
TGTGCCAGCAGGGGACAGGGAGAAAAACTGTTTTTT
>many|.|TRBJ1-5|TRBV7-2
CASSSDYYSNQPQHF
TGTGCCAGCAGCTCGGACTATTATAGCAATCAGCCCCAGCATTTT
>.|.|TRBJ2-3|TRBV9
CASSVDRDTQYF
TGTGCCAGCAGCGTAGATAGGGATACGCAGTATTTT
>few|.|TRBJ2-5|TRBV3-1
CASSQHQAGLEETQYF
TGTGCCAGCAGCCAGCATCAGGCGGGTTTGGAAGAGACCCAGTACTTC
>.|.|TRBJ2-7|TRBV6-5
CASSYGGRYEQYF
TGTGCCAGCAGTTACGGCGGACGGTACGAGCAGTACTTC
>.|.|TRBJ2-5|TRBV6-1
CASETGMGVGETQYF
TGTGCCAGCGAAACAGGGATGGGGGTTGGAGAGACCCAGTACTTC
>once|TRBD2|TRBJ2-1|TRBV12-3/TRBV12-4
CASSHSLAGETNEQFF
TGTGCCAGCAGTCACTCATTGGCGGGAGAGACCAATGAGCAGTTCTTC
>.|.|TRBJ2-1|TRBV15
CATSPASYNEQFF
TGTGCCACCAGCCCAGCCTCCTACAATGAGCAGTTCTTC
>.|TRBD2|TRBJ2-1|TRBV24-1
CADGGSSSYNEQFF
TGTGCCGATGGCGGGAGTTCCTCTTACAATGAGCAGTTCTTC
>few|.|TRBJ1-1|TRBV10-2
CANDLWNTEAFF
TGCGCCAACGATTTGTGGAACACTGAAGCTTTCTTT
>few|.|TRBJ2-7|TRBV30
CAWAGNPSYEQYF
TGTGCCTGGGCAGGGAATCCCTCCTACGAGCAGTACTTC
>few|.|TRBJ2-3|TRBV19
CASSYGYEYSTDTQYF
TGTGCCAGTAGCTACGGCTACGAATATAGCACAGATACGCAGTATTTT
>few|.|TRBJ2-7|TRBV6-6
CASSPGGGGEQYF
TGTGCCAGCAGCCCTGGTGGAGGGGGGGAGCAGTACTTC
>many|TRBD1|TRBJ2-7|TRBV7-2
CASRSRDRIYEQYF
TGTGCCAGCCGCTCCCGGGACAGGATTTACGAGCAGTACTTC
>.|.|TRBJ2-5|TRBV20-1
CSASPLKTYTQYF
TGCAGTGCTAGCCCCCTCAAAACGTATACCCAGTACTTC
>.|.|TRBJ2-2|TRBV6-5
CASSYVRPYTGELFF
TGTGCCAGCAGTTACGTTAGACCTTACACCGGGGAGCTGTTTTTT
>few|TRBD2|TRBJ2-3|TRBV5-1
CASSAGTSGTDTQYF
TGCGCCAGCAGCGCCGGGACTAGCGGCACAGATACGCAGTATTTT
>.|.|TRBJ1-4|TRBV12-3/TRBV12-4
CASSLGRELFF
TGTGCCAGCAGTTTGGGCCGGGAACTGTTTTTT
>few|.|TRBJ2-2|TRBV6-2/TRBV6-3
CASNLSGGPDTGELFF
TGTGCCAGCAACCTCTCGGGTGGGCCCGACACCGGGGAGCTGTTTTTT
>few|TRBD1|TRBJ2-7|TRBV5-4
CASSAGQGDYEQYF
TGTGCCAGCAGCGCCGGACAGGGTGACTACGAGCAGTACTTC
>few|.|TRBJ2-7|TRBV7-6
CASSPDGSYEQYF
TGTGCCAGCAGCCCGGACGGATCCTACGAGCAGTACTTC
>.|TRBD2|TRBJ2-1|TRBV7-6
CASSLVLADNEQFF
TGTGCCAGCAGCTTAGTCCTAGCGGATAATGAGCAGTTCTTC
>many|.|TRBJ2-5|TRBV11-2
CASSFEAQETQYF
TGTGCCAGCAGCTTCGAAGCCCAAGAGACCCAGTACTTC
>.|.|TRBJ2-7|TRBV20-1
CSARDRAYEQYF
TGCAGTGCTAGAGACAGGGCCTACGAGCAGTACTTC
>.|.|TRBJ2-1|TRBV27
CASGPLNEQFF
TGTGCCAGCGGACCCCTCAATGAGCAGTTCTTC
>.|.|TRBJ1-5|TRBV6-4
CASSEVGGSNQPQHF
TGTGCCAGCAGTGAGGTGGGAGGCAGCAATCAGCCCCAGCATTTT
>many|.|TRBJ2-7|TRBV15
CATSRVRGAEQYF
TGTGCCACCAGCAGAGTTAGAGGGGCCGAGCAGTACTTC
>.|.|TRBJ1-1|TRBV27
CASSLGRGTEAFF
TGTGCCAGCAGTTTAGGGCGGGGGACTGAAGCTTTCTTT
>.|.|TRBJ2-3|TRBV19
CASSFGRTQYF
TGTGCCAGTTCCTTTGGAAGAACGCAGTATTTT
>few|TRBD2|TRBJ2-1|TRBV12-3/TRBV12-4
CASSPRIAGGNEQFF
TGTGCCAGCAGTCCCCGAATAGCGGGAGGCAATGAGCAGTTCTTC